This TCR beta chain emerged from a study of cytomegalovirus exposure and HLA in healthy donors. PCR amplification relied on 60 Vbeta primers (plus 13 Jbeta primers). Assay: immunoSEQ multiplex PCR; the TCRdb copy retains only in-frame clones and omits some. The table has approximately 100,000 clones, more than 60% seen once; the top ten hold more than 4.5%. The CDR3 sequence is 18 residues long. The ends lost 3 bases at V and 0 bases at J; junction bases unmatched: 10. CDR1 and CDR2 (germline): LNHDA, SQIVND (reference sequence). This TCR was recovered from a female donor in good health and CMV-seropositive. Material: PBMCs. The chain joins TRBV19 to TRBJ2-4; 8 positions agree with TRBD1. CDR3 in amino acids: CASSMQGAFKLAKNIQYF. CDR3 nucleotide sequence: TGTGCCAGTAGTATGCAGGGGGCGTTTAAACTAGCCAAAAACATTCAGTACTTC.